These T cell receptor beta chains were read from a single sample in a study of blood T cell repertoires in COVID-19. Generated by immunoSEQ multiplex PCR, the TCRdb table keeps only in-frame clones and is missing some. The sample holds 200,000 to 250,000 clones, around 82% seen once. Sequenced material: peripheral blood. Receptor source: a woman of 80 years or more with acute or convalescent COVID-19. CDR3s include the opening cysteine and the closing phenylalanine or tryptophan. A D gene is named only where the DNA matches it firmly. Size is stated for part of the rows, as once, few or many counts, or as a class when the clone is expanded.

J gene: TRBJ1-2
V gene: TRBV5-1
D gene: TRBD1
clone size: NA
CDR3 protein: CASSFDRGNNGYTF
CDR3 DNA: TGCGCCAGCAGCTTCGACAGGGGAAACAATGGCTACACCTTC

J gene: TRBJ2-7
V gene: TRBV6-5
D gene: TRBD1
clone size: NA
CDR3 protein: CASRRTGAFEQYF
CDR3 DNA: TGTGCCAGCAGACGGACAGGGGCCTTCGAGCAGTACTTC

J gene: TRBJ1-2
V gene: TRBV7-9
D gene: TRBD1
clone size: once
CDR3 protein: CASSFRQGAKGYTF
CDR3 DNA: TGTGCCAGCAGCTTTCGACAGGGGGCGAAAGGCTACACCTTC

J gene: TRBJ2-7
V gene: TRBV27
D gene: NA
clone size: NA
CDR3 protein: CASSRDRSLSYEQYF
CDR3 DNA: TGTGCCAGCAGCCGAGACAGATCCCTCTCCTACGAGCAGTACTTC

J gene: TRBJ1-2
V gene: TRBV11-1
D gene: NA
clone size: NA
CDR3 protein: CASSPRGGMRGYTF
CDR3 DNA: TGTGCCAGCAGCCCCCGGGGGGGTATGCGTGGCTACACCTTC

J gene: TRBJ1-2
V gene: TRBV28
D gene: TRBD1
clone size: few
CDR3 protein: CASRTGPYGYTF
CDR3 DNA: TGTGCCAGCCGGACAGGGCCCTATGGCTACACCTTC

J gene: TRBJ2-2
V gene: TRBV5-1
D gene: TRBD1
clone size: NA
CDR3 protein: CASSLQGQGAITGELFF
CDR3 DNA: TGCGCCAGCAGCTTGCAGGGACAGGGGGCTATCACCGGGGAGCTGTTTTTT

J gene: TRBJ2-1
V gene: TRBV9
D gene: NA
clone size: NA
CDR3 protein: CASSVAGGGAYDEQFF
CDR3 DNA: TGTGCCAGCAGCGTAGCTGGTGGGGGGGCCTATGATGAGCAGTTCTTC

J gene: TRBJ1-2
V gene: TRBV19
D gene: TRBD1
clone size: NA
CDR3 protein: CASSMGQIFDYGYTF
CDR3 DNA: TGTGCCAGTAGTATGGGACAGATCTTCGACTATGGCTACACCTTC

J gene: TRBJ2-3
V gene: TRBV19
D gene: TRBD1
clone size: NA
CDR3 protein: CASSTRQGIDTQYF
CDR3 DNA: TGTGCCAGTAGTACCAGACAGGGTATAGATACGCAGTATTTT

J gene: TRBJ1-2
V gene: TRBV3-1/TRBV3-2
D gene: TRBD1
clone size: NA
CDR3 protein: CASGPLPGQGARGYTF
CDR3 DNA: TGTGCCAGCGGACCCTTACCGGGACAGGGGGCGCGTGGCTACACCTTC

J gene: TRBJ2-1
V gene: TRBV19
D gene: TRBD2
clone size: NA
CDR3 protein: CASSPSGIYNEQFF
CDR3 DNA: TGTGCCAGTTCCCCTAGCGGGATCTACAATGAGCAGTTCTTC

J gene: TRBJ2-7
V gene: TRBV24-1
D gene: NA
clone size: once
CDR3 protein: CATSDPERAPSYEQYF
CDR3 DNA: TGTGCCACCAGTGACCCAGAGCGGGCTCCAAGCTACGAGCAGTACTTC

J gene: TRBJ1-5
V gene: TRBV9
D gene: TRBD1
clone size: NA
CDR3 protein: CASSAGQGGQPQHF
CDR3 DNA: TGTGCCAGCAGCGCGGGACAGGGAGGACAGCCCCAGCATTTT

J gene: TRBJ1-2
V gene: TRBV6-5
D gene: NA
clone size: NA
CDR3 protein: CASTPGQNYGYTF
CDR3 DNA: TGTGCCAGCACCCCCGGACAGAACTATGGCTACACCTTC

J gene: TRBJ1-2
V gene: TRBV6-5
D gene: TRBD1
clone size: NA
CDR3 protein: CASSSDRGPYGYTF
CDR3 DNA: TGTGCCAGCAGTTCAGACAGGGGTCCGTATGGCTACACCTTC

J gene: TRBJ2-1
V gene: TRBV5-1
D gene: NA
clone size: NA
CDR3 protein: CASSLGRRGSTYNEQFF
CDR3 DNA: TGCGCCAGCAGCTTGGGCCGACGGGGGTCGACCTACAATGAGCAGTTCTTC

J gene: TRBJ1-2
V gene: TRBV5-1
D gene: NA
clone size: NA
CDR3 protein: CASSLAEGRANYGYTF
CDR3 DNA: TGCGCCAGCAGCTTGGCCGAAGGGAGAGCTAACTATGGCTACACCTTC

J gene: TRBJ2-1
V gene: TRBV5-4
D gene: TRBD2
clone size: NA
CDR3 protein: CASSFPASGGGEQFF
CDR3 DNA: TGTGCCAGCAGCTTTCCGGCTAGCGGGGGTGGTGAGCAGTTCTTC

J gene: TRBJ1-6
V gene: TRBV10-3
D gene: NA
clone size: once
CDR3 protein: CAIRDGGNSPLHF
CDR3 DNA: TGTGCCATCAGGGACGGGGGGAATTCACCCCTCCACTTT

J gene: TRBJ1-4
V gene: TRBV19
D gene: NA
clone size: NA
CDR3 protein: CASSTTATNEKLFF
CDR3 DNA: TGTGCCAGTAGTACGACAGCAACTAATGAAAAACTGTTTTTT

J gene: TRBJ2-7
V gene: TRBV5-1
D gene: NA
clone size: NA
CDR3 protein: CASSLTAGDREQYF
CDR3 DNA: TGCGCCAGCAGCTTGACGGCAGGGGATCGCGAGCAGTACTTC

J gene: TRBJ1-1
V gene: TRBV7-9
D gene: NA
clone size: NA
CDR3 protein: CASSFGPGSLNTEAFF
CDR3 DNA: TGTGCCAGCAGCTTTGGCCCAGGGTCCCTGAACACTGAAGCTTTCTTT

J gene: TRBJ2-1
V gene: TRBV28
D gene: TRBD1
clone size: NA
CDR3 protein: CASSFPGTGLYNEQFF
CDR3 DNA: TGTGCCAGCAGTTTCCCCGGGACAGGGTTGTACAATGAGCAGTTCTTC

J gene: TRBJ1-6
V gene: TRBV6-5
D gene: NA
clone size: NA
CDR3 protein: CASSYLTDNSPLHF
CDR3 DNA: TGTGCCAGCAGTTACTTGACTGACAATTCACCCCTCCACTTT

J gene: TRBJ2-1
V gene: TRBV5-4
D gene: TRBD2
clone size: few
CDR3 protein: CASSSGTGGYNEQFF
CDR3 DNA: TGTGCCAGCAGCTCCGGGACGGGAGGATACAATGAGCAGTTCTTC